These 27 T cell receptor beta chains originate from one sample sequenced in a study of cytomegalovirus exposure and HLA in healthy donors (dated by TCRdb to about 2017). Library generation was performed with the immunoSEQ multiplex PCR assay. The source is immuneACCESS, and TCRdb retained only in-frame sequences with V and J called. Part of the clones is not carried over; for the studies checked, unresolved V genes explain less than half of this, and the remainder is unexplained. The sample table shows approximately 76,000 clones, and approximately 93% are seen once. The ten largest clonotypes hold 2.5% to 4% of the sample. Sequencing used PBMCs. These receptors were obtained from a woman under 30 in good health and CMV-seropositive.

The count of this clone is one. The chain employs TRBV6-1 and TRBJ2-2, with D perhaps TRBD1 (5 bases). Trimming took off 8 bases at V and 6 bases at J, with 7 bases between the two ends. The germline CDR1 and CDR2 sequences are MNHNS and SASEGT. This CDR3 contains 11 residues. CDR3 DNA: TGTGCCAGCCTAGGGGCCGGGGAGCTGTTTTTT. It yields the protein CASLGAGELFF.

The CDR3 spells CASSPPSTGATSPTQETQYF. DNA for the CDR3: TGTGCCAGCTCACCACCGTCGACAGGGGCAACTTCACCGACCCAAGAGACCCAGTACTTC. The chain recombines TRBV18 with TRBJ2-5; 8 positions match TRBD1. After removal of 0 bases from V and 1 base from J, the junction contained 16 bases not matched to a gene. CDR3 length equals 20 residues. Per the germline V gene, CDR1 is KGHSH and CDR2 is LQKENI.

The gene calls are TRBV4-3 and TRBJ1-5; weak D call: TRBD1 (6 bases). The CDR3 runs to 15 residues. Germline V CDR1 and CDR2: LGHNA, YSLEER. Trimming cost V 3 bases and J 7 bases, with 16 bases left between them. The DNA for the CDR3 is TGCGCCAGCAGCCAGGTCAGGGGTCTGGGACAGCCCCAGCATTTT. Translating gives CASSQVRGLGQPQHF.

The CDR3 loop is CASSLRSRGTNYGYTF. The CDR3 region has the DNA TGTGCCAGCAGCCTCCGTAGCCGGGGTACTAACTATGGCTACACCTTC. The genes are TRBV27 and TRBJ1-2; D is uncertain. The CDR3 sequence is 16 residues long. The germline V gene has CDR1 MNHEY and CDR2 SMNVEV (reference sequence). V gave up 6 bases and J gave up 0 bases, with 17 bases separating them.

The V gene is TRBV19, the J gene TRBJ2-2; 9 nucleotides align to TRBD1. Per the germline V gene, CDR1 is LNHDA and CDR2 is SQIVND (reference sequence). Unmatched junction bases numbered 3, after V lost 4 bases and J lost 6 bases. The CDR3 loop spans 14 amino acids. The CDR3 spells CASSTGQGSGELFF. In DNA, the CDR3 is TGTGCCAGTAGTACCGGACAGGGGTCCGGGGAGCTGTTTTTT.

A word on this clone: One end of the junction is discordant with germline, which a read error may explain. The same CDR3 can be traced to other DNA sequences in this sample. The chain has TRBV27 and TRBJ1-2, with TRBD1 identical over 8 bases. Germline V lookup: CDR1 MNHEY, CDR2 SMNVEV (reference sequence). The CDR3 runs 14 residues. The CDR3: CASSRQGTNYGYTF. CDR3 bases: TGTGCCAGCAGCCGACAGGGGACTAACTATGGCTACACTTTC.

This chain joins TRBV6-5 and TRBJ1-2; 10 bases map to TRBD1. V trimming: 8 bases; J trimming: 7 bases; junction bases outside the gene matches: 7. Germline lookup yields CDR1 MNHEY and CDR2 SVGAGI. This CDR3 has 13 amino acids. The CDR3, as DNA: TGTGCCAGCCGGACGGGACAGGGGCTTGGCTACACCTTC. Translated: CASRTGQGLGYTF.

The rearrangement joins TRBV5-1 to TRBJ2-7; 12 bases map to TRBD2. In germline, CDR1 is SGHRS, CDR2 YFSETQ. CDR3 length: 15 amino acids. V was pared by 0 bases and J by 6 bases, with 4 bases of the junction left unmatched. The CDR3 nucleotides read TGCGCCAGCAGCTTGGGTCTAGCGGGGGGGCTCGAGCAGTACTTC. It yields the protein CASSLGLAGGLEQYF.

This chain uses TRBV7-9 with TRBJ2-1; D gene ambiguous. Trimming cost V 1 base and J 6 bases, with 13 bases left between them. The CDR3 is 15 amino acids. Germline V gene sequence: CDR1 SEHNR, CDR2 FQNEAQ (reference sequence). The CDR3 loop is CASSLDRRFSNEQFF. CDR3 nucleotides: TGTGCCAGCAGCTTAGATCGTCGGTTTAGCAATGAGCAGTTCTTC.

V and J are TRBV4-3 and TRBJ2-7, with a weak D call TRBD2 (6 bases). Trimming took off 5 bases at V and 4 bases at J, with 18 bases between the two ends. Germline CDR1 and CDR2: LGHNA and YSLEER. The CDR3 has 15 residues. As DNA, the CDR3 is TGCGCCAGCAGCGAAGGGTCGGGACTTGTTTACGAGCAGTACTTC. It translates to CASSEGSGLVYEQYF.

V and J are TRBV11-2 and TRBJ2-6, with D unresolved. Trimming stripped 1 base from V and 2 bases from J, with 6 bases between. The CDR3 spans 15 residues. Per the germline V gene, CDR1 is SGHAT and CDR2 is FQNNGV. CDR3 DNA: TGTGCCAGCAGCTTAGTATTCGCTGGGGCCAACGTCCTGACTTTC. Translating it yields CASSLVFAGANVLTF.

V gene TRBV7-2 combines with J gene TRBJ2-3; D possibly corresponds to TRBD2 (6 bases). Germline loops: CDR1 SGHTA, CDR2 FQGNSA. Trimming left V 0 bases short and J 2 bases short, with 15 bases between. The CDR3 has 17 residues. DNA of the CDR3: TGTGCCAGCAGCTTAGCGATAGCGGCCCTTCCCACAGATACGCAGTATTTT. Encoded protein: CASSLAIAALPTDTQYF.

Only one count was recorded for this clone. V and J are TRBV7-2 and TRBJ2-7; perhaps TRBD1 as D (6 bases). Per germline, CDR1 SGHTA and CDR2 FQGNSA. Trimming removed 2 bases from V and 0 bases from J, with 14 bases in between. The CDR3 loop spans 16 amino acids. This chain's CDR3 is CASSLHGTLPSYEQYF. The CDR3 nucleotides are TGTGCCAGCAGCTTACACGGGACACTCCCCTCCTACGAGCAGTACTTC.

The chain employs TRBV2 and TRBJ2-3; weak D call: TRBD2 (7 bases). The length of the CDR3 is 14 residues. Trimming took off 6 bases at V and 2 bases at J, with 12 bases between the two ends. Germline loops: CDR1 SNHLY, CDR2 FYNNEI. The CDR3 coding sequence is TGTGCCAGCAGGGGGAGGGGGTACACAGATACGCAGTATTTT. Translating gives CASRGRGYTDTQYF.

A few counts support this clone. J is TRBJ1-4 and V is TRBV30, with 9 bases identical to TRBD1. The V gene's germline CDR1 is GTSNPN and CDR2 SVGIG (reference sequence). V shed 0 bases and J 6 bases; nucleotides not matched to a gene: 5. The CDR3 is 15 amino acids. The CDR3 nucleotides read TGTGCCTGGAGTGTACCGGGACAGGGTCATGAAAAACTGTTTTTT. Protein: CAWSVPGQGHEKLFF.

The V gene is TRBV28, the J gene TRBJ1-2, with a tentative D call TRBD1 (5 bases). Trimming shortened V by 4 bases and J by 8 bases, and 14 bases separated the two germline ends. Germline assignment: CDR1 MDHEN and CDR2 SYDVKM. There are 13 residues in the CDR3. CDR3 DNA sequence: TGTGCCAGCAGTTCCGACGGAAACAGGGGCTACACCTTC. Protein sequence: CASSSDGNRGYTF.

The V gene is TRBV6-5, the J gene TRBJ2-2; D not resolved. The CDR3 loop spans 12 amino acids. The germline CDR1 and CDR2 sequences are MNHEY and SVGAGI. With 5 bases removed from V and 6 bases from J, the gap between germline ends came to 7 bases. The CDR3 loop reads CASSREAGELFF. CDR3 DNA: TGTGCCAGCAGTCGAGAGGCCGGGGAGCTGTTTTTT.

The CDR3 reads CASRDRVEEQYF. The CDR3, as DNA: TGTGCCAGCAGGGACAGGGTTGAAGAGCAGTACTTC. This chain links TRBV6-5 with TRBJ2-7, with TRBD1 matching over 8 bases. V was pared by 6 bases and J by 7 bases, with 5 bases of the junction left unmatched. Germline assignment: CDR1 MNHEY and CDR2 SVGAGI. This CDR3 contains 12 residues.

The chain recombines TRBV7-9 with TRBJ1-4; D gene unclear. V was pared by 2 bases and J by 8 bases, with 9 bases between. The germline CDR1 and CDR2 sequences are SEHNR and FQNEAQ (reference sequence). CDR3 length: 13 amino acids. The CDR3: CASSLQPREKLFF. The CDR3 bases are TGTGCCAGCAGCTTACAGCCTAGAGAAAAACTGTTTTTT.

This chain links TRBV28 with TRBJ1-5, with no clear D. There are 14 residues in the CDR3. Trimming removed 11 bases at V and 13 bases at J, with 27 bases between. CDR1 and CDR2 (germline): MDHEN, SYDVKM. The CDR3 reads CASEGGSINLSQHF. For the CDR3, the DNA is TGTGCCTCGGAAGGAGGCAGTATCAATTTAAGTCAGCATTTT.

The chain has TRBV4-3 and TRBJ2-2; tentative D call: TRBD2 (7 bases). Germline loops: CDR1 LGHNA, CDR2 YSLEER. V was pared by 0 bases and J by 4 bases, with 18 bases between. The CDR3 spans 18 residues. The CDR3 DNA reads TGCGCCAGCAGCCAAGATCTAGGGAGGGGGTCGAGCACCGGGGAGCTGTTTTTT. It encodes CASSQDLGRGSSTGELFF.

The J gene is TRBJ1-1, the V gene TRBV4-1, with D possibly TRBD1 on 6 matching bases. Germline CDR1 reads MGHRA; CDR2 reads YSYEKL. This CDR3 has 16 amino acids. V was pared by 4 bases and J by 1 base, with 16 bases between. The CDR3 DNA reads TGCGCCAGCAGCCCTGTCGGGACAATCGCGAACACTGAAGCTTTCTTT. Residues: CASSPVGTIANTEAFF.

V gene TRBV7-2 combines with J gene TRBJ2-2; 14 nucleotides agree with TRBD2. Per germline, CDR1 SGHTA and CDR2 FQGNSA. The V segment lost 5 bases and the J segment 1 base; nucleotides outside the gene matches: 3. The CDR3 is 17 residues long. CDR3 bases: TGTGCCAGCAGCCCGACTAGCGGGAGGGAGAACACCGGGGAGCTGTTTTTT. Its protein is CASSPTSGRENTGELFF.

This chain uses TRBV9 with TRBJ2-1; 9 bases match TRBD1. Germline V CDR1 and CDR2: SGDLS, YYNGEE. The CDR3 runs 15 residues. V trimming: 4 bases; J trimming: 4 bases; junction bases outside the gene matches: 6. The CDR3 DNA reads TGTGCCAGCAGCCTCCGGGACAGGGCGTACAATGAGCAGTTCTTC. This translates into CASSLRDRAYNEQFF.

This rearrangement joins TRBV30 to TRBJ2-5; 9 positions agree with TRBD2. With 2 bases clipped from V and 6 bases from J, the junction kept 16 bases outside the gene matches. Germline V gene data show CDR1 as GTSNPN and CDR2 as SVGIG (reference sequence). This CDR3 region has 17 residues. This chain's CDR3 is CAWSQPRLASGIKTQYF. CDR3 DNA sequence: TGTGCCTGGAGTCAACCCCGACTGGCTAGCGGGATAAAGACCCAGTACTTC.

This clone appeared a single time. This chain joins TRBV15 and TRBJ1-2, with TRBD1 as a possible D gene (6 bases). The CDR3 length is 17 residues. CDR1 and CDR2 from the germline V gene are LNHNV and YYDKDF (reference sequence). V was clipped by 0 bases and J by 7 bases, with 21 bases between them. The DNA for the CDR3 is TGTGCCACCAGCAGAGATAGTGGGGGCGGCCTCTGGTTTGGCTACACCTTC. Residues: CATSRDSGGGLWFGYTF.

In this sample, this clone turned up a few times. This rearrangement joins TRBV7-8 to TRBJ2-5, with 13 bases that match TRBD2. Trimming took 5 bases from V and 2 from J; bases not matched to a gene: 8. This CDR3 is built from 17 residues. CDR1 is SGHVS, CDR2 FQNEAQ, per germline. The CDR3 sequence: CASSLPTSGRQQETQYF. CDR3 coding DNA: TGTGCCAGCAGCCTCCCGACTAGCGGGAGGCAGCAAGAGACCCAGTACTTC.